The text below deals with one T cell receptor beta chain. Two consecutive negative NP/OP PCR tests, clearance, or resolved symptoms defined Cohort 3 recovery. This sample was taken from a study of blood T cell repertoires in COVID-19. Authors' data handling: It was from reference gene primer amplification that nucleated cell counts were estimated. TCRdb's copy holds only in-frame clones and misses some; the assay was immunoSEQ multiplex PCR. V and J calls and clone size come straight from that table; D and trimming were deduced from the DNA. Altogether about 310,000 clones are present, approximately 90% being singletons, with the ten largest covering about 9.8%. Sequenced input: PBMCs or T cells enriched from blood (not recorded which). This clonotype was obtained from a woman between 18 and 30 years old who had recovered from COVID-19.

CDR3 nucleotide sequence: TGTGCCAGCACGCGGCTAGCGAACATAGGAGAGACCCAGTACTTC. It encodes CASTRLANIGETQYF. The rearrangement joins TRBV6-5 to TRBJ2-5; tentative D call: TRBD2 (6 bases). Germline loops: CDR1 MNHEY, CDR2 SVGAGI. The ends were cut back, 7 bases at V and 4 bases at J, with 19 bases in the middle. There are 15 residues in the CDR3.